A selection of T cell receptor beta chains follows, all from one sample in a study of CXCR3-negative and CXCR3-positive naive CD8 T cells. One entry per CDR3 protein, without DNA, is what TCRdb gives after re-calling the 5' RACE reads. The sample has roughly 80,000 distinct CDR3 sequences. The sequenced material came from naive CXCR3+ CD8+ T cells from blood. These TCRs come from a human donor in good health. Some clones in this sample may be carry-over from other donors' samples. CDR3s include the opening cysteine and the closing phenylalanine or tryptophan.

j_gene | v_gene | CDR3aa
TRBJ2-7 | TRBV5-1 | CASGVGTGYYEQYF
TRBJ2-1 | TRBV15 | CATSRDPGYNEQFF
TRBJ2-7 | TRBV29-1 | CSVGVWDSSYEQYF
TRBJ1-5 | TRBV19 | CASRPNRAGNQPQHF
TRBJ1-4 | TRBV9 | CASSAQGAVGEKLFF
TRBJ2-5 | TRBV5-1 | CASSPTGLPQETQYF
TRBJ2-4 | TRBV28 | CASSFWAGDHARAKNIQYF
TRBJ1-6 | TRBV6-6 | CASSRGDRQSPLHF
TRBJ2-7 | TRBV28 | CASTLWTGPYEQYF
TRBJ1-6 | TRBV5-4 | CASSSAGTPYSPLHF
TRBJ2-7 | TRBV4-1 | CASSPKGGASYEQYF
TRBJ2-7 | TRBV7-6 | CASSLAAGGGEQYF
TRBJ2-3 | TRBV27 | CASSRQGPTDTQYF
TRBJ2-1 | TRBV6-5 | CASSYSTVERETEQFF
TRBJ2-1 | TRBV28 | CASSFRGGLSSYNEQFF
TRBJ1-1 | TRBV20-1 | CSASTGEGMNTEAFF
TRBJ2-3 | TRBV7-2 | CASSLVAGAYTDTQYF
TRBJ2-5 | TRBV6-5 | CASSSWTSQETQYF
TRBJ2-1 | TRBV9 | CASSVEAQVQSWNEQFF
TRBJ1-1 | TRBV5-1 | CASSLHTPNTEAFF
TRBJ2-1 | TRBV4-3 | CASSHVGGGEQFF
TRBJ1-1 | TRBV29-1 | CSVDETGVVEAFF
TRBJ2-3 | TRBV29-1 | CSLWDYTDTQYF
TRBJ2-1 | TRBV6-4 | CASSEGFEQFF
TRBJ2-7 | TRBV11-2 | CASNRDYEQYF
TRBJ2-3 | TRBV12-3/TRBV12-4 | CASRPTPLGTETDTQYF
TRBJ2-1 | TRBV27 | CASRDGIRQFF
TRBJ2-1 | TRBV11-2 | CASSLGALAGVEQFF
TRBJ2-7 | TRBV11-2 | CASSFLGTGVVEQYF
TRBJ2-7 | TRBV12-3/TRBV12-4 | CASVTGVGEQYF
TRBJ1-1 | TRBV4-1 | CASSPGSAGTEAFF
TRBJ2-5 | TRBV28 | CASSSLAGVEQETQYF